The clone carrying this TCR beta chain has more than one count but fewer than ten. The antigen is not known. The entry originates in a study of T cell responses to AZD1222 COVID-19 vaccine. Study findings and constraints: Two doses of AZD1222 preceded a rise in Spike-specific TCR breadth and depth. Donors were mostly white British, more females; clonal diversity possibly underestimated. CD4 TCRs covered the whole spike, strongest at regions 160-218 and 743-854.

Germline CDR1 SGHTA, CDR2 FQGTGA. The CDR3 covers 14 residues. V was pared by 5 bases and J by 9 bases, with 13 bases of the junction left unmatched. The method was immunoSEQ multiplex PCR; TCRdb's version includes in-frame clones alone and lacks a portion of them. The repertoire holds some 160,000 clones, with approximately 93% as singletons. J is TRBJ2-7 and V is TRBV7-3; 7 nucleotides match TRBD1. The sequence was obtained from an adult in good health. Sample: peripheral blood, taken on day 0 of AZD1222 vaccination. DNA of the CDR3: TGTGCCAGCAGCCCCACCGGGACAGCCTTTGTGCAGTACTTC. It yields the protein CASSPTGTAFVQYF.